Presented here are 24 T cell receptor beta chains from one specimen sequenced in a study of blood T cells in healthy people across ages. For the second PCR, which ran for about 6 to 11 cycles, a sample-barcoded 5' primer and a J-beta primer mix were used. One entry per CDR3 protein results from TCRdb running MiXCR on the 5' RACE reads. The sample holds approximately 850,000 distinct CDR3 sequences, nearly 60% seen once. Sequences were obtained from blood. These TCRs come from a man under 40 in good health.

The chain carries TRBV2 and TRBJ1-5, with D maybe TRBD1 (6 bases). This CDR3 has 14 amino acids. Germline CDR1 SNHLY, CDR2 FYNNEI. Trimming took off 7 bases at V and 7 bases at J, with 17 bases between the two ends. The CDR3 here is CASTEQGSEQPQHF. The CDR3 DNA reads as TGTGCCAGCACCGAACAGGGATCAGAGCAGCCCCAGCATTTT.

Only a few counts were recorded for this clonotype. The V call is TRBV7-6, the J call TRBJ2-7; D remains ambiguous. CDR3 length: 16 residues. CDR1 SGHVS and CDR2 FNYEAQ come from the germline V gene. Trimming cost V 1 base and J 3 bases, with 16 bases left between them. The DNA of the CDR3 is TGTGCCAGCAGCTTAGGGGCAACAGCCGATAGCTACGAGCAGTACTTC. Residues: CASSLGATADSYEQYF.

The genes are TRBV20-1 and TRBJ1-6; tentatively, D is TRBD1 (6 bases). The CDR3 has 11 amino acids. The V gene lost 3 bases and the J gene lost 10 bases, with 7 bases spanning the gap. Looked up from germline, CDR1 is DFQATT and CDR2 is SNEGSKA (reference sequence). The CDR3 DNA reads TGCAGTGCTAGTGGGGGCTCACCCCTCCACTTT. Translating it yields CSASGGSPLHF.

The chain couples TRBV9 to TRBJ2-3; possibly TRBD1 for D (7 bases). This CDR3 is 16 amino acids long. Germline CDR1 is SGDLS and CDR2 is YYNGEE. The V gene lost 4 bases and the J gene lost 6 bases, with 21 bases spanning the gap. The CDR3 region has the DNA TGTGCCAGCAGCCCCTTAGGTAGGAGGGGGCACGATACGCAGTATTTT. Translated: CASSPLGRRGHDTQYF.

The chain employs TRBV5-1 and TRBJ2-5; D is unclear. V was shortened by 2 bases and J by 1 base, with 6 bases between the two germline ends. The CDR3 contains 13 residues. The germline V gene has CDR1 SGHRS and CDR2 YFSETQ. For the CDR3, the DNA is TGCGCCAGCAGCTTTCAGTCCCAAGAGACCCAGTACTTC. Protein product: CASSFQSQETQYF.

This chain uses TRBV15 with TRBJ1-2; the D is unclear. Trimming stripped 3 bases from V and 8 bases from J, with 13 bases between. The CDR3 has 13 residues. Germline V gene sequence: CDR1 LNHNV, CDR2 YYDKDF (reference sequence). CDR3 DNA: TGTGCCACCAGCAGGATTCTGGTCGGCGGCTACACCTTC. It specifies CATSRILVGGYTF.

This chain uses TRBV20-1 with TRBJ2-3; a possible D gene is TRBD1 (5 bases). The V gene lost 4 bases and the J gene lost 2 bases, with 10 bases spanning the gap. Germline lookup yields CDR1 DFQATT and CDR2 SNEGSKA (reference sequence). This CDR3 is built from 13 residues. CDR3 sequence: CSAIGASTDTQYF. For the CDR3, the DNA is TGCAGTGCTATAGGGGCCTCCACAGATACGCAGTATTTT.

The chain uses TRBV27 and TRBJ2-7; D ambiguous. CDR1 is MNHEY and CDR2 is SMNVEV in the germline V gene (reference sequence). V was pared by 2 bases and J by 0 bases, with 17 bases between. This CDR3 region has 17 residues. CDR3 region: CASSLGRVPVHSYEQYF. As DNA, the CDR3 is TGTGCCAGCAGTTTAGGTCGGGTCCCAGTTCACTCCTACGAGCAGTACTTC.

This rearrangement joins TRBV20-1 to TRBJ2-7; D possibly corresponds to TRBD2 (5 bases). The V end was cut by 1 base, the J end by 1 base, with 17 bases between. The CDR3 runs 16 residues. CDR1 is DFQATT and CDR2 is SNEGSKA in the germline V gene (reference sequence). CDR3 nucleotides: TGCAGTGCTAGAGTAATGGGCGCGGGTCCTTCCTACGAGCAGTACTTC. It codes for CSARVMGAGPSYEQYF.

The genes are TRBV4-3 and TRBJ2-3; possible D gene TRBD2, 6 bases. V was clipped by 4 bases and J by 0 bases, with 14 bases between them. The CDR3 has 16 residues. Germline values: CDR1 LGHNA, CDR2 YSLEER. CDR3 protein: CASSRTLSGSTDTQYF. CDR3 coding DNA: TGCGCCAGCAGCCGAACCCTCAGCGGGAGCACAGATACGCAGTATTTT.

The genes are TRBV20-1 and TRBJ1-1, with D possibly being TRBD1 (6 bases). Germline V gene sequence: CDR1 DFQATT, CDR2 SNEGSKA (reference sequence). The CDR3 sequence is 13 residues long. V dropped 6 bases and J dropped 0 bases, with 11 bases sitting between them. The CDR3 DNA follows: TGCAGTGCCGCAGGGGTCCTGAACACTGAAGCTTTCTTT. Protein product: CSAAGVLNTEAFF.

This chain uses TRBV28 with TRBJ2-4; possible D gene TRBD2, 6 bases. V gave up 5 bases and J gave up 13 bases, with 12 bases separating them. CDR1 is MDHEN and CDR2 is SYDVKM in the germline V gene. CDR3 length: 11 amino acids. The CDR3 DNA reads TGTGCCAGCAGTGGACCTCGGGAGCAGTACTTC. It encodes CASSGPREQYF.

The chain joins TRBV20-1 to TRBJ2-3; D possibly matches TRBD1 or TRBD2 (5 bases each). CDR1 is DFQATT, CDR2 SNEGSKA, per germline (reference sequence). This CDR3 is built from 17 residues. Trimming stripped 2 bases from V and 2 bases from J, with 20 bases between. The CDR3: CSARPSPGWGTTDTQYF. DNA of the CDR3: TGCAGTGCTAGACCCAGTCCGGGATGGGGGACCACAGATACGCAGTATTTT.

Here the CDR3 reads CAASDPVDRNEQFF. In nucleotides, the CDR3 is TGTGCCGCCTCCGACCCCGTAGATCGGAATGAGCAGTTCTTC. The gene calls are TRBV6-6 and TRBJ2-1; D gene uncertain. The CDR3 has 14 residues. V lost 11 bases and J lost 7, with 21 bases in between. The germline V gene has CDR1 MNHNY and CDR2 SVGAGI (reference sequence).

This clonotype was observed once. For the CDR3, the DNA is TGTGCCAGCCGGGGACAGGGGATCGATGAGCAGTTCTTC. This encodes CASRGQGIDEQFF. The chain is built from TRBV10-3 and TRBJ2-1; 10 bases fit TRBD1. Trimming removed 10 bases from V and 8 bases from J; junction bases left unmatched: 8. CDR1 and CDR2 from the germline V gene are ENHRY and SYGVKD. The CDR3 sequence is 13 residues long.

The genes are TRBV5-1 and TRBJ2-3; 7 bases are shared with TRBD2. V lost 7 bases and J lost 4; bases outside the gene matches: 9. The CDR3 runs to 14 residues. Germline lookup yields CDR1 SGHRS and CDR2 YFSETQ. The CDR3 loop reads CASGEGRSADTQYF. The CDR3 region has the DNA TGCGCCAGCGGGGAGGGCAGGTCCGCAGATACGCAGTATTTT.

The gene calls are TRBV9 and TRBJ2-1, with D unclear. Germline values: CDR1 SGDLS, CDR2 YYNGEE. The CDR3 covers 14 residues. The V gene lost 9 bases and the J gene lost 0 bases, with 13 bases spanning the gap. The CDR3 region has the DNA TGTGCCAAAGTTCCCGGTCTCTCCTACAATGAGCAGTTCTTC. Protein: CAKVPGLSYNEQFF.

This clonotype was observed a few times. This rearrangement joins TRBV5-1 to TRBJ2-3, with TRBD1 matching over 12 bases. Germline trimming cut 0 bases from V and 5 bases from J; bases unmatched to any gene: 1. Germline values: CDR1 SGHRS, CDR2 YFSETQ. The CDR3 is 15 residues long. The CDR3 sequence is CASSLGDRGRDTQYF. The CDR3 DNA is TGCGCCAGCAGCTTGGGGGACAGGGGGCGAGATACGCAGTATTTT.

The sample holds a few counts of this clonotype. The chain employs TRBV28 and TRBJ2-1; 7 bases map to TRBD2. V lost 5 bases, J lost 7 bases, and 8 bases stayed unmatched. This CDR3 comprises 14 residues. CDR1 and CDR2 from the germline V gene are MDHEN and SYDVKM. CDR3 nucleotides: TGTGCCAGCAGTACGGCGGGAGTGGGTAATGAGCAGTTCTTC. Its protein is CASSTAGVGNEQFF. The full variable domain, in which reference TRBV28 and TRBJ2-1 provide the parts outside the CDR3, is DVKVTQSSRYLVKRTGEKVFLECVQDMDHENMFWYRQDPGLGLRLIYFSYDVKMKEKGDIPEGYSVSREKKERFSLILESASTNQTSMYLCASSTAGVGNEQFFGPGTRLTVL.

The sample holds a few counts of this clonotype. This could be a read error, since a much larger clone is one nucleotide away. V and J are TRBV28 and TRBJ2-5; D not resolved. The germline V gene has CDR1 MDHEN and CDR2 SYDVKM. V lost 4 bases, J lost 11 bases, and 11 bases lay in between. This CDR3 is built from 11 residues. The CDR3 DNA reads TGTGCCAGCAGTTATGACAATGAGCAGTACTTC. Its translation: CASSYDNEQYF.

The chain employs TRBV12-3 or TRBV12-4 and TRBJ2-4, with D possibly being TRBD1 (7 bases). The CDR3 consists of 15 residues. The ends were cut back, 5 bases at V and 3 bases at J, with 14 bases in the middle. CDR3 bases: TGTGCCAGCAGTCCTCCTCAGGGGGGCAAAAACATTCAGTACTTC. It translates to CASSPPQGGKNIQYF.

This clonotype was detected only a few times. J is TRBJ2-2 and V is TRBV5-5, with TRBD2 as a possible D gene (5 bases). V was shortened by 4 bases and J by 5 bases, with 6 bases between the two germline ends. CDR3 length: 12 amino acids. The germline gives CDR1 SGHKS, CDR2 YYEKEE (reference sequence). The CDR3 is CASSTSTGELFF. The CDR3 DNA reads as TGTGCCAGCAGCACTAGTACCGGGGAGCTGTTTTTT.

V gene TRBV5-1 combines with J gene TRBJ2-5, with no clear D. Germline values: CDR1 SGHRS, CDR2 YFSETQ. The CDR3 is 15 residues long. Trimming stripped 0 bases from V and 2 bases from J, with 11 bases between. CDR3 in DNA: TGCGCCAGCAGCTTGGCGGGCTATCTGCAAGAGACCCAGTACTTC. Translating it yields CASSLAGYLQETQYF. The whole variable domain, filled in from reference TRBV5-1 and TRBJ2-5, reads KAGVTQTPRYLIKTRGQQVTLSCSPISGHRSVSWYQQTPGQGLQFLFEYFSETQRNKGNFPGRFSGRQFSNSRSEMNVSTLELGDSALYLCASSLAGYLQETQYFGPGTRLLVL.

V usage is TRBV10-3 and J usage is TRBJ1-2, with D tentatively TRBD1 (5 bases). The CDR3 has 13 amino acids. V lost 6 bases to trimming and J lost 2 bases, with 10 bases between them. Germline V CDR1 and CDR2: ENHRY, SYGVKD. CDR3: CAIRVPGNYGYTF. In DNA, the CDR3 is TGTGCCATCAGGGTTCCAGGGAACTATGGCTACACCTTC.